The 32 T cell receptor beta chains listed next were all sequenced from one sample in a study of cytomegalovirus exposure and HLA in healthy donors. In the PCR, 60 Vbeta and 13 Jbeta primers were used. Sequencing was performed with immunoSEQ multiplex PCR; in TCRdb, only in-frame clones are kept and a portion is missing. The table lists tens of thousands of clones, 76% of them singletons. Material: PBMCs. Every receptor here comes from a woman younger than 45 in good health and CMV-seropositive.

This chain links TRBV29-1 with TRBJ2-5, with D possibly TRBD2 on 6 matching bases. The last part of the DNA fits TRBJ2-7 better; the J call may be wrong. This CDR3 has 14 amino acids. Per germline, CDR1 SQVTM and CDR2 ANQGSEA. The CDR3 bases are TGCAGCGTTGAATACCCCAAGGGCGGGGACGAGCAGTACTTC. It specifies CSVEYPKGGDEQYF.

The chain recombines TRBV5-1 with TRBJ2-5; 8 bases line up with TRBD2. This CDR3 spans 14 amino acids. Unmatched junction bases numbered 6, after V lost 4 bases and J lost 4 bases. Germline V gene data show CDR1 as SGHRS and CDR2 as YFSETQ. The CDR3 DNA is TGCGCCAGCAGCGACGGGAGGGGAGGAGAGACCCAGTACTTC. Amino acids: CASSDGRGGETQYF.

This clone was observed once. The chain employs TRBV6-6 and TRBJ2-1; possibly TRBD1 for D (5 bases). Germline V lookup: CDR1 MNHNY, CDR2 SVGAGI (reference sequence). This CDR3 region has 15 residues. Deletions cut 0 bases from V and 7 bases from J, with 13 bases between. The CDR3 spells CASSYSRQGTNEQFF. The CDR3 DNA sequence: TGTGCCAGCAGTTACTCGAGGCAGGGCACGAATGAGCAGTTCTTC.

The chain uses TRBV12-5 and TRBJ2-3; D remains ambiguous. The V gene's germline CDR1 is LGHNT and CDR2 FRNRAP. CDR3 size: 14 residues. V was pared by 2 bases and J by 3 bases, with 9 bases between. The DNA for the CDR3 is TGTGCTAGTGGTTTGAGCATTACGACAGATACGCAGTATTTT. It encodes CASGLSITTDTQYF.

The CDR3 protein is CASSGNGDASISYEQYF. CDR3 in DNA: TGTGCCAGCTCAGGCAACGGGGATGCAAGCATATCCTACGAGCAGTACTTC. The rearrangement uses TRBV18 and TRBJ2-5; possibly TRBD2 for D (5 bases). The end of the DNA is better explained by TRBJ2-7, so the J call may be wrong. This CDR3 has 17 residues. Germline V lookup: CDR1 KGHSH, CDR2 LQKENI.

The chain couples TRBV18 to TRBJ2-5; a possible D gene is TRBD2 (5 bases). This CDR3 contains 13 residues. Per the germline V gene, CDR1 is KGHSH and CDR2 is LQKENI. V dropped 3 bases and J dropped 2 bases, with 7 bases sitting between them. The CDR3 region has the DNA TGTGCCAGCTCACCTAAGCGGCAAGAGACCCAGTACTTC. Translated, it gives CASSPKRQETQYF.

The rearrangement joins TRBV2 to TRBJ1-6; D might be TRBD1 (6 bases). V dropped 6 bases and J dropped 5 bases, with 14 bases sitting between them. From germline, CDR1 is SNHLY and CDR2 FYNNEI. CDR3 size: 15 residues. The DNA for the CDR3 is TGTGCCAGCAGCCCAGCACAGGGACATAATTCACCCCTCCACTTT. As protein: CASSPAQGHNSPLHF. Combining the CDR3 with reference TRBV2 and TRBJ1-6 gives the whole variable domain EPEVTQTPSHQVTQMGQEVILRCVPISNHLYFYWYRQILGQKVEFLVSFYNNEISEKSEIFDDQFSVERPDGSNFTLKIRSTKLEDSAMYFCASSPAQGHNSPLHFGNGTRLTVT.

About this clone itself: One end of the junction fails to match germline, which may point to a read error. The CDR3 spells CASSLTFKGGIGSNPPQHF. The CDR3 DNA reads TGTGCCAGCAGCCTAACTTTTAAAGGAGGGATAGGAAGCAATCCGCCCCAGCACTTT. This sequence joins TRBV5-6 and TRBJ1-5; no clear D gene. This CDR3 is 19 amino acids long. Germline V CDR1 and CDR2: SGHDT, YYEEEE.

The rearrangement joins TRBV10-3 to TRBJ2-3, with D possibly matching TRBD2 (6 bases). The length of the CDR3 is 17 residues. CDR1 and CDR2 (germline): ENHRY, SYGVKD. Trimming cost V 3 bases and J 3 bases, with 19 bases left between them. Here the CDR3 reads CAISEDPGDRITDTQYF. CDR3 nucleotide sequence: TGTGCCATCAGTGAAGACCCGGGAGATAGGATAACAGATACGCAGTATTTT.

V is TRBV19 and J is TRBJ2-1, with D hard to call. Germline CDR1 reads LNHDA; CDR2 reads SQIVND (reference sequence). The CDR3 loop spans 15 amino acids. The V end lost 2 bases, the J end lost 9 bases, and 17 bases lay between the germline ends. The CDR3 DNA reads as TGTGCCAGTAGTATATTAACCTTAAGCAACGGTGAGCAGTTCTTC. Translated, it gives CASSILTLSNGEQFF.

The CDR3 here is CASSFLGRAIWETQYF. CDR3 nucleotides: TGTGCCAGCAGTTTTTTAGGGAGGGCTATTTGGGAGACCCAGTACTTC. This rearrangement joins TRBV28 to TRBJ2-5; 7 bases map to TRBD2. CDR3 length equals 16 residues. Germline V gives CDR1 MDHEN, CDR2 SYDVKM. V shed 3 bases, J shed 5 bases, and the junction held 12 bases outside the gene matches. The entire variable domain, with the rest obtained from reference TRBV28 and TRBJ2-5, is as follows: DVKVTQSSRYLVKRTGEKVFLECVQDMDHENMFWYRQDPGLGLRLIYFSYDVKMKEKGDIPEGYSVSREKKERFSLILESASTNQTSMYLCASSFLGRAIWETQYFGPGTRLLVL.

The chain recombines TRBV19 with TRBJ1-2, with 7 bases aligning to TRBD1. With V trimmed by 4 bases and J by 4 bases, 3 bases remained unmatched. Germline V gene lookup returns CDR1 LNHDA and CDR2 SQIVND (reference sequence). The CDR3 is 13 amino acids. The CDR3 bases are TGTGCCAGTAGTAGCGGGACAGCCTATGGCTACACCTTC. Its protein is CASSSGTAYGYTF. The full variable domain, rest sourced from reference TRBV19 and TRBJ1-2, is DGGITQSPKYLFRKEGQNVTLSCEQNLNHDAMYWYRQDPGQGLRLIYYSQIVNDFQKGDIAEGYSVSREKKESFPLTVTSAQKNPTAFYLCASSSGTAYGYTFGSGTRLTVV.

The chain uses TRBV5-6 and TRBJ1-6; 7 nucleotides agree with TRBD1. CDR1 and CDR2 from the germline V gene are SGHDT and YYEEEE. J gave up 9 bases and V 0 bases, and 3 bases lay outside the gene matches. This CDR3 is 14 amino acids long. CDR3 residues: CASSLEDRSSPLHF. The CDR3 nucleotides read TGTGCCAGCAGCTTGGAGGACAGGAGTTCACCCCTCCACTTT.

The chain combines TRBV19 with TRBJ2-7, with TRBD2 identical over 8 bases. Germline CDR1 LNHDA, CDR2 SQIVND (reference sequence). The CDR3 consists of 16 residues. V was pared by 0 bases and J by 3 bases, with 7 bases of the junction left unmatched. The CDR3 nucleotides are TGTGCCAGTAGTATAGAAGGACTAGCAGGTCGCTACGAGCAGTACTTC. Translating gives CASSIEGLAGRYEQYF.

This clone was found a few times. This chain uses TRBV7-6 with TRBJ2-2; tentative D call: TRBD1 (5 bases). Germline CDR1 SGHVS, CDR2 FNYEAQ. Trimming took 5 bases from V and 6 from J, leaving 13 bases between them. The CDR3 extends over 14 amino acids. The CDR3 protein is CASSTRQGSGELFF. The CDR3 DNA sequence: TGTGCCAGCAGCACCCGGCAGGGTTCCGGGGAGCTGTTTTTT.

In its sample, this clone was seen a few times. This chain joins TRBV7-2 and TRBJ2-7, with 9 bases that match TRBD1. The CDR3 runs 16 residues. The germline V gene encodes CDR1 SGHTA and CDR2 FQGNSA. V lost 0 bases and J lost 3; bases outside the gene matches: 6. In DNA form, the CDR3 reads TGTGCCAGCAGCTTAGCGCTTGGGACAGGGCACTACGAGCAGTACTTC. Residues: CASSLALGTGHYEQYF.

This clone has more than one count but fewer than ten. The CDR3 region has the DNA TGTGCCAGCAGTGGACAGGACGATTCCTACGAGCAGTACTTC. Translating it yields CASSGQDDSYEQYF. V usage is TRBV6-4 and J usage is TRBJ2-7; TRBD1 is a possible D gene (6 bases). The CDR3 covers 14 residues. Germline V lookup: CDR1 MRHNA, CDR2 SNTAGT. Trimming cost V 4 bases and J 1 base, with 11 bases left between them.

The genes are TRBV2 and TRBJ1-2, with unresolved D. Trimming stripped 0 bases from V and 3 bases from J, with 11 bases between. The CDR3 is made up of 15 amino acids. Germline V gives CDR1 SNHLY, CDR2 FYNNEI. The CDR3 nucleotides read TGTGCCAGCAGTGAAGCGGGCAGATACTACTATGGCTACACCTTC. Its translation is CASSEAGRYYYGYTF.

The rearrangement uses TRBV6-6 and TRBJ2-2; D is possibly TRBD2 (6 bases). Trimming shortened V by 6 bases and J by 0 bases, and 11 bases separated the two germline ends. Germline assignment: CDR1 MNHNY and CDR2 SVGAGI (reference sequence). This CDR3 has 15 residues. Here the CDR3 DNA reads TGTGCCAGCAGGGACCGGGGGACGAACACCGGGGAGCTGTTTTTT. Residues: CASRDRGTNTGELFF.

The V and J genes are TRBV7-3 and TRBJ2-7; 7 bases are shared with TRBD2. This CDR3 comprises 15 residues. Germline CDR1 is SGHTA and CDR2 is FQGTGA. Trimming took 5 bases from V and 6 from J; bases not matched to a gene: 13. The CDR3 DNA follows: TGTGCCAGCAGCCGCGGGGGAGGGCCCCTCAGCGAGCAGTACTTC. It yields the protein CASSRGGGPLSEQYF.

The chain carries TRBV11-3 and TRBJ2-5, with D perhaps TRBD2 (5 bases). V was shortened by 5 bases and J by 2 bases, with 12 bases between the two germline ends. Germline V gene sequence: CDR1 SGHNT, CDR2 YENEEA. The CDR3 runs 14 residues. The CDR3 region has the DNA TGTGCCAGCAGCGCCCGGGAAGGACAAGAGACCCAGTACTTC. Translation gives CASSAREGQETQYF.

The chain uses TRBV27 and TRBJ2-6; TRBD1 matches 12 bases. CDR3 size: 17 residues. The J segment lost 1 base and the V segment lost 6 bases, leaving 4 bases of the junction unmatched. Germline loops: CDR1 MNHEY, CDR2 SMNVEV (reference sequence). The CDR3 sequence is CASRLGQGASGANVLTF. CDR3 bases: TGTGCCAGCAGACTGGGACAGGGGGCATCTGGGGCCAACGTCCTGACTTTC.

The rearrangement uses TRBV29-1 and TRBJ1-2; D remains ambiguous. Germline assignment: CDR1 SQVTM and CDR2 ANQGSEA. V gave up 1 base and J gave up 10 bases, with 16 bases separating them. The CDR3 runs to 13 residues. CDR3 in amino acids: CSVEVPSGDVYTF. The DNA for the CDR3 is TGCAGCGTTGAAGTACCCAGCGGGGATGTCTACACCTTC.

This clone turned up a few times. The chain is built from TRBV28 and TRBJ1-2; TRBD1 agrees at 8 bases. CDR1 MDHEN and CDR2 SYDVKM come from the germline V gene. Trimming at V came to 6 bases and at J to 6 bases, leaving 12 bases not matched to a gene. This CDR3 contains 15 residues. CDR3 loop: CASSPRTGWSNGYTF. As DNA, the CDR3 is TGTGCCAGCAGCCCTAGGACAGGGTGGAGCAATGGCTACACCTTC.

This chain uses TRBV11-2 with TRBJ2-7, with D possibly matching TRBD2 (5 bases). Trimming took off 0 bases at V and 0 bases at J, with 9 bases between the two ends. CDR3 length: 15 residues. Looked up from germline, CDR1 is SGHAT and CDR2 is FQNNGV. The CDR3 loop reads CASSLDPADSYEQYF. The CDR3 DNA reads TGTGCCAGCAGCTTAGATCCAGCGGACTCCTACGAGCAGTACTTC.

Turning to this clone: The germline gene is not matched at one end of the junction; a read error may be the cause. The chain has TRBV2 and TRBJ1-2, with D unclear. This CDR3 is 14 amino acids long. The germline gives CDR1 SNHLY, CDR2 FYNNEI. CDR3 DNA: TGTGCCAGCAGTGTTAAGACGGATAACTATGGCTACCCCTTC. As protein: CASSVKTDNYGYPF.

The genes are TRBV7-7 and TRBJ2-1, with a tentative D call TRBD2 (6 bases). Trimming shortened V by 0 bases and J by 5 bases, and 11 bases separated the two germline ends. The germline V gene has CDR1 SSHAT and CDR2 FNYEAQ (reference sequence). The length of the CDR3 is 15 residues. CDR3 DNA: TGTGCCAGCAGCTTAGCGGGAGGAGTTCACAATGAGCAGTTCTTC. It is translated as CASSLAGGVHNEQFF.

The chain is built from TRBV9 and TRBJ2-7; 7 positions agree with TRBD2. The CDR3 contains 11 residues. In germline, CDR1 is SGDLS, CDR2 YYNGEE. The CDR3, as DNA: TGTAGGCGGGAGATCTCCTACGAGCAGTACTTC. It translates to CRREISYEQYF.

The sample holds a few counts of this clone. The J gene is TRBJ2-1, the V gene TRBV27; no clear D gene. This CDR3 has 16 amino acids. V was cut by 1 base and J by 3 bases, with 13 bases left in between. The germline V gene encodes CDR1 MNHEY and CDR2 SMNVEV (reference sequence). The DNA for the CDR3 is TGTGCCAGCAGTTTATTTGGCCTAGTGGACTACAATGAGCAGTTCTTC. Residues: CASSLFGLVDYNEQFF.

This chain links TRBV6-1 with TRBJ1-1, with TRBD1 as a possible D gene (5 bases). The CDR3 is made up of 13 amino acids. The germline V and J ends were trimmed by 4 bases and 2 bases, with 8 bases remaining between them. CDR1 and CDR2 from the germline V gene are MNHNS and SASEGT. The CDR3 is CASSGQLNTEAFF. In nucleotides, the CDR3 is TGTGCCAGCAGTGGACAGCTTAACACTGAAGCTTTCTTT.

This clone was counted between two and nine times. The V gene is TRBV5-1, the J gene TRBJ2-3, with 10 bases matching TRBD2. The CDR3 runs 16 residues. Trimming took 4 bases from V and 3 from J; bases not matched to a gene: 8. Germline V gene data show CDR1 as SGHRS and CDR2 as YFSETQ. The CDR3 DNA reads TGCGCCAGCAGCGCAATAGCGGGAGGAAGGACAGATACGCAGTATTTT. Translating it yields CASSAIAGGRTDTQYF.

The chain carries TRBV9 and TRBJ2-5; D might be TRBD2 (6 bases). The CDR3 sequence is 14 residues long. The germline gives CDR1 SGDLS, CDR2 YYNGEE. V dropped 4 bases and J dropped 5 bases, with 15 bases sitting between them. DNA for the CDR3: TGTGCCAGCAGCCCCAGGGATGGGGGGGAGACCCAGTACTTC. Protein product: CASSPRDGGETQYF.